This TCR beta chain was identified during a study of T cells in tumors and immune-related adverse events (dated by TCRdb to the early 2020s). Taken from cysteine to phenylalanine, the CDR3 has 12 residues. Just CDR3 DNA is preserved here, 36 bases in frame from base 1. Sequences SGHRS (CDR1) and YFSETQ (CDR2) are obtained from the germline V gene. The V end loses 8 bases and the J end loses 1 base, and a stretch of 10 bases separates them. As regards this clone: No cognate antigen has been identified for it. No per-base quality is available; no much larger clone lies one base away.

The immunoSEQ assay was used to amplify and sequence the TCR beta locus, producing bulk TCR Vbeta CDR3 data. On the authors' methods: CDR3s were excluded if they were non-productive, were shorter than 7 amino acids, or did not start with C or end with F/W. Analysis was restricted to specimens with at least 1000 reads, and each clonotype was defined at the amino acid level. Clonality was calculated as 1 minus Pielou's evenness. To equalize library sizes, abundance-weighted random subsampling with replacement was performed 100 times so that 95% confidence intervals could be reported. Repertoire overlap was quantified with the Morisita overlap index, and the top 40 clones per specimen were checked for overlap with the irAE. The clones in this table, taken by TCRdb from immuneACCESS, are in-frame only. Not every clone is retained; where verified, under half of the shortfall comes from an unresolved V gene, and the cause of the rest is unknown. V and J calls and clone size come straight from that table; D and trimming were deduced from the DNA. In this sample the table shows some 2,500 clones, roughly 80% of which occur a single time. The ten top clones hold 5.5% to 8.5% of the sample.

The sample's treatment or condition label, in plain terms: nivolumab (PD-1 blockade) given before sampling. The DNeasy Blood and Tissue Kit was used to extract DNA from the formalin-fixed paraffin-embedded specimens. This receptor was obtained from a female donor with metastatic renal cell carcinoma. The chain was built from TRBV5-1 and TRBJ2-7; the D gene assignment is ambiguous. The material was tumor tissue, obtained from a patient treated with anti-PD-1 therapy. CDR3 sequence: CASRPGSYEQYF. The nucleotide sequence is TGCGCCAGTCGGCCAGGTTCCTACGAGCAGTACTTC.